The rows below give T cell receptor beta chains drawn from one sample of a study of T cell responses to AZD1222 COVID-19 vaccine. Assay: immunoSEQ multiplex PCR; the TCRdb copy retains only in-frame clones and omits some. The sample has some 120,000 clones; roughly 85% are singletons. The material sequenced was peripheral blood, taken on day 0 of AZD1222 vaccination. The source is an adult in good health. Both conserved end residues are part of each CDR3. The D gene is left open where the match is weak. The size entry is marked missing in some rows and otherwise reads once, few, many or a size class.

D: -; size: -; V: TRBV5-1; J: TRBJ1-6; CDR3: CASSLVAGNSPLHF; DNA: TGCGCCAGCAGCTTGGTAGCCGGAAATTCACCCCTCCACTTT
D: TRBD2; size: -; V: TRBV27; J: TRBJ2-1; CDR3: CASSLRSGSGYEQFF; DNA: TGTGCCAGCAGTTTACGTAGCGGGAGCGGCTATGAGCAGTTCTTC
D: TRBD2; size: -; V: TRBV7-9; J: TRBJ2-7; CDR3: CASSLPDGRPSYEQYF; DNA: TGTGCCAGCAGCCTACCCGACGGGAGGCCCTCCTACGAGCAGTACTTC
D: -; size: -; V: TRBV3-1/TRBV3-2; J: TRBJ2-7; CDR3: CASSQDSGRGFEQYF; DNA: TGTGCCAGCAGCCAAGATTCTGGCCGGGGCTTCGAGCAGTACTTC
D: -; size: few; V: TRBV6-5; J: TRBJ1-1; CDR3: CASKLEEGLNTEAFF; DNA: TGTGCCAGCAAACTCGAGGAAGGGCTGAACACTGAAGCTTTCTTT
D: -; size: -; V: TRBV30; J: TRBJ1-2; CDR3: CAWSGDRTPLQGYTF; DNA: TGTGCCTGGAGTGGAGACAGGACGCCTTTGCAGGGCTACACCTTC
D: -; size: -; V: TRBV18; J: TRBJ1-1; CDR3: CASSLLGAMNTEAFF; DNA: TGTGCCAGCTCACTCCTTGGGGCGATGAACACTGAAGCTTTCTTT
D: -; size: -; V: TRBV18; J: TRBJ1-5; CDR3: CASSPGVARNNQPQHF; DNA: TGTGCCAGCTCACCAGGGGTGGCGAGGAACAATCAGCCCCAGCATTTT
D: TRBD2; size: -; V: TRBV9; J: TRBJ2-1; CDR3: CASSGGTSSYNEQFF; DNA: TGTGCCAGCAGCGGCGGGACTAGTTCCTACAATGAGCAGTTCTTC
D: -; size: once; V: TRBV5-1; J: TRBJ2-3; CDR3: CASSLGPKRGTTDTQYF; DNA: TGCGCCAGCAGCTTGGGGCCCAAACGGGGGACCACAGATACGCAGTATTTT
D: -; size: -; V: TRBV11-3; J: TRBJ1-5; CDR3: CASSLTREQPQHF; DNA: TGTGCCAGCAGCCTCACCAGGGAGCAGCCCCAGCATTTT
D: TRBD2; size: -; V: TRBV7-9; J: TRBJ2-1; CDR3: CASSLPGLAVNEQFF; DNA: TGTGCCAGCAGCCTTCCGGGACTAGCGGTGAATGAGCAGTTCTTC
D: -; size: -; V: TRBV6-5; J: TRBJ1-2; CDR3: CASRKGAYGYTF; DNA: TGTGCCAGCAGAAAAGGCGCATATGGCTACACCTTC
D: TRBD1; size: -; V: TRBV11-2; J: TRBJ1-2; CDR3: CASSSDRGGYTF; DNA: TGTGCCAGCAGCTCGGACAGGGGAGGCTACACCTTC
D: TRBD2; size: -; V: TRBV7-2; J: TRBJ2-3; CDR3: CASSLQRGSTQYF; DNA: TGTGCCAGCAGCTTACAGCGGGGTTCTACGCAGTATTTT
D: TRBD1; size: few; V: TRBV19; J: TRBJ2-7; CDR3: CASSMSRDSAYEQYF; DNA: TGTGCCAGTAGTATGTCCCGGGACAGTGCATACGAGCAGTACTTC
D: -; size: -; V: TRBV5-4; J: TRBJ2-7; CDR3: CASSLVGTVRNEQYF; DNA: TGTGCCAGCAGCCTCGTCGGGACGGTGCGAAACGAGCAGTACTTC
D: TRBD2; size: -; V: TRBV7-2; J: TRBJ2-7; CDR3: CASSSDTSGRAYEQYF; DNA: TGTGCCAGCAGCTCAGATACTAGCGGGAGAGCCTACGAGCAGTACTTC
D: -; size: -; V: TRBV7-2; J: TRBJ1-3; CDR3: CASSITPGSSGNTIYF; DNA: TGTGCCAGCAGCATAACTCCAGGGAGCTCTGGAAACACCATATATTTT
D: -; size: -; V: TRBV27; J: TRBJ1-4; CDR3: CASSLLPGWDNEKLFF; DNA: TGTGCCAGCTCCCTCCTACCGGGCTGGGATAATGAAAAACTGTTTTTT
D: -; size: -; V: TRBV4-1; J: TRBJ1-1; CDR3: CASSQDGGEAFF; DNA: TGCGCCAGCAGCCAAGATGGCGGTGAAGCTTTCTTT
D: -; size: -; V: TRBV10-3; J: TRBJ2-1; CDR3: CAISEGGGKEYEQFF; DNA: TGTGCCATCAGTGAAGGGGGAGGGAAGGAGTATGAGCAGTTCTTC
D: -; size: once; V: TRBV5-1; J: TRBJ1-4; CDR3: CASSVGTATNEKLFF; DNA: TGCGCCAGCAGCGTCGGGACTGCAACTAATGAAAAACTGTTTTTT
D: -; size: -; V: TRBV27; J: TRBJ1-5; CDR3: CASSLSGRAAQPQHF; DNA: TGTGCCAGCAGTTTATCAGGTAGGGCGGCTCAGCCCCAGCATTTT
D: TRBD1; size: -; V: TRBV11-2; J: TRBJ1-3; CDR3: CASSLDRGNTIYF; DNA: TGTGCCAGCAGCTTGGACAGGGGAAACACCATATATTTT
D: -; size: -; V: TRBV9; J: TRBJ1-6; CDR3: CASSGRLAGNSPLHF; DNA: TGTGCCAGCAGCGGCCGGCTCGCAGGGAATTCACCCCTCCACTTT